This T cell receptor beta chain stems from a study of glioma-infiltrating T cells after dendritic cell vaccination. V was clipped by 1 base and J by 9 bases, with 13 bases between them. Germline CDR1 is LNHDA and CDR2 is SQIVND (reference sequence). This CDR3 region has 14 residues. This sample's time point: after dendritic cell vaccination, including at tumor progression/relapse. Sequencing was performed with immunoSEQ multiplex PCR; in TCRdb, only in-frame clones are kept and a portion is missing. The table records about 50,000 clones, roughly 90% of them present only once. The V and J genes are TRBV19 and TRBJ2-1, with D perhaps matching TRBD1 (5 bases). This receptor was identified in a human donor with glioblastoma. The specimen was blood, collected after dendritic cell vaccination. The CDR3 sequence: CASSIARVKSEQFF. The CDR3 region has the DNA TGTGCCAGTAGTATAGCCAGGGTAAAGAGTGAGCAGTTCTTC. Drawing the rest from reference TRBV19 and TRBJ2-1, the complete variable domain is DGGITQSPKYLFRKEGQNVTLSCEQNLNHDAMYWYRQDPGQGLRLIYYSQIVNDFQKGDIAEGYSVSREKKESFPLTVTSAQKNPTAFYLCASSIARVKSEQFFGPGTRLTVL.